This is a list of T cell receptor beta chains from one sample in a study of OX40 agonist ivuxolimab in advanced cancers. Libraries were prepared by immunoSEQ multiplex PCR; TCRdb keeps only in-frame clonotypes and omits some of them. This sample has about 55,000 clones, with approximately 80% found just once. The material was CD4+ or CD8+ T cells sorted from blood, obtained in a trial of the OX40 agonist ivuxolimab. The receptors originated from an adult with an advanced solid tumor such as melanoma, head and neck, liver or kidney cancer. Both conserved end residues are part of each CDR3. D genes are given only for firm matches. Only some rows state a clone size, as once, few, many or a class for expanded clones.

D gene: -
clone size: -
J gene: TRBJ1-2
V gene: TRBV4-3
CDR3 protein: CASSGEGISRGYTF
CDR3 DNA: TGCGCCAGCAGCGGGGAGGGGATCTCTAGGGGCTACACCTTC

D gene: -
clone size: -
J gene: TRBJ2-5
V gene: TRBV6-5
CDR3 protein: CASTKLGGEETQYF
CDR3 DNA: TGTGCCAGCACTAAACTAGGGGGGGAGGAGACCCAGTACTTC

D gene: -
clone size: -
J gene: TRBJ1-1
V gene: TRBV30
CDR3 protein: CAWRGRTNTEAFF
CDR3 DNA: TGTGCCTGGAGAGGCAGGACGAACACTGAAGCTTTCTTT

D gene: -
clone size: few
J gene: TRBJ2-1
V gene: TRBV10-3
CDR3 protein: CAIGGTQPMDGLIF
CDR3 DNA: TGTGCCATCGGCGGGACCCAGCCCATGGACGGTCTGATCTTC

D gene: -
clone size: -
J gene: TRBJ1-4
V gene: TRBV5-1
CDR3 protein: CASTRDLYNEKLFF
CDR3 DNA: TGCGCCAGCACCCGGGACCTTTATAATGAAAAACTGTTTTTT

D gene: TRBD1
clone size: -
J gene: TRBJ2-2
V gene: TRBV5-1
CDR3 protein: CASSLRTGNTGELFF
CDR3 DNA: TGCGCCAGCAGCTTGCGGACAGGGAACACCGGGGAGCTGTTTTTT

D gene: -
clone size: -
J gene: TRBJ1-2
V gene: TRBV5-1
CDR3 protein: CASSLGLDLYGYTF
CDR3 DNA: TGCGCCAGCAGCTTGGGACTGGACCTCTATGGCTACACCTTC

D gene: TRBD1
clone size: -
J gene: TRBJ2-5
V gene: TRBV10-1
CDR3 protein: CASSDPGDSRAETQYF
CDR3 DNA: TGCGCCAGCAGTGACCCCGGGGACAGCCGAGCGGAGACCCAGTACTTC

D gene: TRBD1
clone size: -
J gene: TRBJ1-4
V gene: TRBV11-2
CDR3 protein: CASSSQGATNEKLFF
CDR3 DNA: TGTGCCAGCAGCAGTCAGGGGGCAACTAATGAAAAACTGTTTTTT

D gene: TRBD1
clone size: -
J gene: TRBJ2-7
V gene: TRBV18
CDR3 protein: CASSPLQGAAYEQYF
CDR3 DNA: TGTGCCAGCTCACCCTTACAGGGGGCGGCCTACGAGCAGTACTTC

D gene: TRBD1
clone size: -
J gene: TRBJ1-4
V gene: TRBV9
CDR3 protein: CASSPPGQGKLFF
CDR3 DNA: TGTGCCAGCAGCCCCCCTGGACAGGGGAAATTGTTTTTT

D gene: TRBD1
clone size: once
J gene: TRBJ2-5
V gene: TRBV30
CDR3 protein: CAWSQIRGLAETQYF
CDR3 DNA: TGTGCCTGGAGCCAAATCAGGGGGCTGGCAGAGACCCAGTACTTC

D gene: TRBD2
clone size: -
J gene: TRBJ2-7
V gene: TRBV11-2
CDR3 protein: CASSFASTGGEQYF
CDR3 DNA: TGTGCCAGCAGCTTCGCTAGTACGGGAGGCGAGCAGTACTTC

D gene: TRBD1
clone size: -
J gene: TRBJ1-2
V gene: TRBV28
CDR3 protein: CASSVQRTGYGYTF
CDR3 DNA: TGTGCCAGCAGTGTGCAAAGGACAGGTTATGGCTACACCTTC

D gene: TRBD2
clone size: -
J gene: TRBJ2-1
V gene: TRBV7-2
CDR3 protein: CASSPLLAGGNRGQFF
CDR3 DNA: TGTGCCAGCAGCCCTCTCCTGGCGGGAGGGAACAGGGGGCAGTTCTTC

D gene: -
clone size: -
J gene: TRBJ2-5
V gene: TRBV19
CDR3 protein: CASSSLQGAMETQYF
CDR3 DNA: TGTGCCAGTAGTTCCCTACAGGGAGCGATGGAGACCCAGTACTTC

D gene: TRBD1
clone size: -
J gene: TRBJ1-1
V gene: TRBV2
CDR3 protein: CASRGATGGVAEAFF
CDR3 DNA: TGTGCCAGTAGGGGGGCAACAGGGGGTGTCGCTGAAGCTTTCTTT

D gene: TRBD2
clone size: -
J gene: TRBJ2-1
V gene: TRBV7-9
CDR3 protein: CASNLQAGTSMTNEQFF
CDR3 DNA: TGTGCCAGCAACCTACAGGCAGGGACTAGCATGACCAATGAGCAGTTCTTC

D gene: -
clone size: -
J gene: TRBJ2-2
V gene: TRBV11-2
CDR3 protein: CASTPYNQAVGGELFF
CDR3 DNA: TGTGCCAGCACCCCCTATAACCAGGCCGTGGGCGGGGAGCTGTTTTTT

D gene: -
clone size: medium-sized
J gene: TRBJ1-1
V gene: TRBV19
CDR3 protein: CASGGQPYTEAFF
CDR3 DNA: TGTGCCAGTGGGGGACAACCCTACACTGAAGCTTTCTTT

D gene: -
clone size: once
J gene: TRBJ1-2
V gene: TRBV11-2
CDR3 protein: CASSSLGGYGYTF
CDR3 DNA: TGTGCCAGCAGCTCCCTGGGGGGGTATGGCTACACCTTC

D gene: -
clone size: -
J gene: TRBJ1-5
V gene: TRBV4-1
CDR3 protein: CASSQSAWGNQPQHF
CDR3 DNA: TGCGCCAGCAGCCAGTCCGCCTGGGGCAATCAGCCCCAGCATTTT

D gene: -
clone size: -
J gene: TRBJ2-1
V gene: TRBV14
CDR3 protein: CASNRQAGSSYNEQFF
CDR3 DNA: TGTGCCAGCAACCGTCAGGCGGGGAGCTCCTACAATGAGCAGTTCTTC

D gene: -
clone size: -
J gene: TRBJ2-1
V gene: TRBV6-5
CDR3 protein: CASSYRAAGNEQFF
CDR3 DNA: TGTGCCAGCAGTTACCGGGCGGCAGGGAATGAGCAGTTCTTC

D gene: -
clone size: once
J gene: TRBJ1-2
V gene: TRBV6-5
CDR3 protein: CASSYSGRGNYGYTF
CDR3 DNA: TGTGCCAGCAGTTACTCGGGAAGGGGGAACTATGGCTACACCTTC

D gene: -
clone size: -
J gene: TRBJ2-5
V gene: TRBV19
CDR3 protein: CASTGTSTRAGGQYF
CDR3 DNA: TGTGCCAGTACCGGCACCTCCACCCGAGCCGGGGGCCAGTACTTC

D gene: -
clone size: -
J gene: TRBJ2-1
V gene: TRBV13
CDR3 protein: CASSLRNSYNEQFF
CDR3 DNA: TGTGCCAGCAGCTTACGTAACTCCTACAATGAGCAGTTCTTC

D gene: TRBD2
clone size: -
J gene: TRBJ2-1
V gene: TRBV28
CDR3 protein: CASSRLAEYNEQFF
CDR3 DNA: TGTGCCAGCAGTCGACTAGCAGAATACAATGAGCAGTTCTTC

D gene: TRBD1
clone size: -
J gene: TRBJ2-1
V gene: TRBV5-1
CDR3 protein: CASSLGQGADREQFF
CDR3 DNA: TGCGCCAGCAGCTTGGGACAGGGGGCGGACCGGGAGCAGTTCTTC

D gene: -
clone size: -
J gene: TRBJ1-1
V gene: TRBV7-9
CDR3 protein: CASSFDSYTEAFF
CDR3 DNA: TGTGCCAGCAGTTTTGACAGCTACACTGAAGCTTTCTTT

D gene: TRBD1
clone size: -
J gene: TRBJ1-2
V gene: TRBV5-1
CDR3 protein: CASSLGPGQGGGYTF
CDR3 DNA: TGCGCCAGCAGCTTGGGTCCGGGACAGGGTGGTGGCTACACCTTC

D gene: -
clone size: -
J gene: TRBJ2-2
V gene: TRBV29-1
CDR3 protein: CSVTRGSYGELFF
CDR3 DNA: TGCAGCGTTACCAGGGGTAGTTACGGGGAGCTGTTTTTT

D gene: TRBD1
clone size: many
J gene: TRBJ1-1
V gene: TRBV7-9
CDR3 protein: CASSLETGRAFF
CDR3 DNA: TGTGCCAGCAGCTTAGAGACAGGGCGAGCTTTCTTT

D gene: TRBD1
clone size: -
J gene: TRBJ1-2
V gene: TRBV7-9
CDR3 protein: CASSRGQSSYGYTF
CDR3 DNA: TGTGCCAGCAGCCGGGGACAGTCGAGCTATGGCTACACCTTC

D gene: -
clone size: -
J gene: TRBJ1-6
V gene: TRBV30
CDR3 protein: CAWSGRNSPLHF
CDR3 DNA: TGTGCCTGGAGTGGCCGTAATTCACCCCTCCACTTT

D gene: -
clone size: -
J gene: TRBJ2-1
V gene: TRBV7-3
CDR3 protein: CASSSVRSSYNEQFF
CDR3 DNA: TGTGCCAGCAGCTCCGTTAGGAGCTCCTACAATGAGCAGTTCTTC

D gene: -
clone size: once
J gene: TRBJ1-1
V gene: TRBV29-1
CDR3 protein: CSAYGLRGNTEAFF
CDR3 DNA: TGCAGCGCCTATGGCCTCCGGGGGAACACTGAAGCTTTCTTT

D gene: -
clone size: -
J gene: TRBJ2-1
V gene: TRBV25-1
CDR3 protein: CASHSVLPGGGSEQFF
CDR3 DNA: TGTGCCAGCCATAGCGTCCTTCCAGGGGGGGGAAGTGAGCAGTTCTTC

D gene: TRBD2
clone size: -
J gene: TRBJ2-3
V gene: TRBV5-1
CDR3 protein: CASSLVLAGGTDTQYF
CDR3 DNA: TGCGCCAGCAGCTTGGTGCTAGCGGGAGGGACAGATACGCAGTATTTT

D gene: -
clone size: -
J gene: TRBJ2-5
V gene: TRBV25-1
CDR3 protein: CATGGFRETQYF
CDR3 DNA: TGTGCCACCGGAGGGTTCCGAGAGACCCAGTACTTC

D gene: -
clone size: -
J gene: TRBJ1-1
V gene: TRBV2
CDR3 protein: CASSGVLGSPGGTEAFF
CDR3 DNA: TGTGCCAGCAGTGGAGTTTTAGGGTCCCCCGGGGGCACTGAAGCTTTCTTT

D gene: TRBD1
clone size: once
J gene: TRBJ2-2
V gene: TRBV4-3
CDR3 protein: CASSQKQGKHRGAVF
CDR3 DNA: TGCGCCAGCAGCCAGAAACAGGGGAAACACCGGGGAGCTGTTTTT

D gene: TRBD2
clone size: -
J gene: TRBJ2-7
V gene: TRBV9
CDR3 protein: CASSVGLAVPYEQYF
CDR3 DNA: TGTGCCAGCAGCGTAGGCCTAGCGGTACCCTACGAGCAGTACTTC

D gene: TRBD2
clone size: -
J gene: TRBJ2-1
V gene: TRBV4-1
CDR3 protein: CASSQDLRRLAGANEQFF
CDR3 DNA: TGCGCCAGCAGCCAAGATCTCCGTCGACTAGCGGGAGCCAATGAGCAGTTCTTC

D gene: -
clone size: -
J gene: TRBJ1-4
V gene: TRBV11-2
CDR3 protein: CASSPRRKREEKLFF
CDR3 DNA: TGTGCCAGCAGCCCCAGACGGAAGCGTGAGGAAAAACTGTTTTTT

D gene: -
clone size: -
J gene: TRBJ1-2
V gene: TRBV7-2
CDR3 protein: CASSLDSLWGYTF
CDR3 DNA: TGTGCCAGCAGCTTGGACAGCTTGTGGGGCTACACCTTC